One and the same sample provided the 27 T cell receptor beta chains below, sequenced in a study of cytomegalovirus exposure and HLA in healthy donors. Here immunoSEQ multiplex PCR was the method, and the copy in TCRdb shows in-frame clones only, minus some. The sample holds tens of thousands of clones; roughly 89% are singletons and the top ten take around 4%. The sample consisted of PBMCs. These receptors were collected from a woman between 18 and 29 years old in good health and CMV-seropositive.

CDR3 nucleotides: TGTGCCAGCAGCAGGCCGGGGGAGGGTGGGTACGAGCAGTACTTC. Amino acids: CASSRPGEGGYEQYF. The V call is TRBV6-5, the J call TRBJ2-7, with 7 bases that match TRBD2. The length of the CDR3 is 15 residues. The V gene's germline CDR1 is MNHEY and CDR2 SVGAGI. V shed 6 bases, J shed 4 bases, and the junction held 12 bases outside the gene matches.

The chain combines TRBV28 with TRBJ1-3, with TRBD1 matching 9 bases. The CDR3 consists of 14 residues. V lost 5 bases and J lost 7; bases outside the gene matches: 6. Per the germline V gene, CDR1 is MDHEN and CDR2 is SYDVKM. The CDR3 reads CASSGPGTGNTIYF. As DNA, the CDR3 is TGTGCCAGCAGTGGTCCCGGGACAGGGAACACCATATATTTT.

This chain joins TRBV29-1 and TRBJ2-7, with 9 bases that match TRBD1. The CDR3 has 11 residues. After removal of 6 bases from V and 7 bases from J, the junction contained 4 bases not matched to a gene. Germline assignment: CDR1 SQVTM and CDR2 ANQGSEA. The CDR3 nucleotides read TGCAGCGTGGGACAGGGAAGGGAGCAGTACTTC. This sequence encodes CSVGQGREQYF.

The CDR3 DNA follows: TGTGCCAGCAGTCTATGGACTAGCGGGAGTAGTTACAATGAGCAGTTCTTC. Translating it yields CASSLWTSGSSYNEQFF. The chain couples TRBV27 to TRBJ2-1; 13 bases are shared with TRBD2. The V gene's germline CDR1 is MNHEY and CDR2 SMNVEV (reference sequence). The V and J ends lost 5 bases and 4 bases, in that order; junction bases with no gene match: 8. This CDR3 contains 17 residues.

This sequence joins TRBV30 and TRBJ1-6; the match to TRBD1 covers 8 bases. CDR1 is GTSNPN and CDR2 is SVGIG in the germline V gene (reference sequence). The CDR3 is made up of 17 amino acids. Trimming at V came to 4 bases and at J to 6 bases, leaving 14 bases not matched to a gene. The CDR3 DNA reads as TGTGCCTGGACCCTAGCCCGGATACAGGGGGGTAATTCACCCCTCCACTTT. Protein: CAWTLARIQGGNSPLHF.

The rearrangement uses TRBV6-1 and TRBJ1-2; 7 nucleotides match TRBD1. The CDR3 extends over 15 amino acids. Losses at the gene ends were 7 bases for V and 5 bases for J; bases not matched to a gene: 13. Germline V gene data show CDR1 as MNHNS and CDR2 as SASEGT. The CDR3 nucleotides read TGTGCCAGCATCCCCCAAGGGGACAGCCTTTATGGCTACACCTTC. Residues: CASIPQGDSLYGYTF.

As concerns this clone: With a much larger clone just one base away, this may be a read error. The chain combines TRBV6-1 with TRBJ2-3; 10 nucleotides match TRBD1. CDR1 and CDR2 (germline): MNHNS, SASEGT. Trimming removed 3 bases from V and 4 bases from J; junction bases left unmatched: 1. CDR3 size: 14 residues. CDR3: CASSDGTGADTQYF. The CDR3 DNA reads as TGTGCCAGCAGTGATGGGACAGGGGCAGATACGCAGTATTTT.

J is TRBJ2-1 and V is TRBV9; 13 nucleotides agree with TRBD2. Germline lookup yields CDR1 SGDLS and CDR2 YYNGEE. The CDR3 length is 15 residues. J was trimmed by 6 bases and V by 3 bases; bases with no gene match: 3. In DNA form, the CDR3 reads TGTGCCAGCAGCGGAGGGACTAGCGGGGTCAATGAGCAGTTCTTC. As protein: CASSGGTSGVNEQFF. Combining the CDR3 with reference TRBV9 and TRBJ2-1 gives the whole variable domain DSGVTQTPKHLITATGQRVTLRCSPRSGDLSVYWYQQSLDQGLQFLIQYYNGEERAKGNILERFSAQQFPDLHSELNLSSLELGDSALYFCASSGGTSGVNEQFFGPGTRLTVL.

This chain uses TRBV7-9 with TRBJ1-3; perhaps TRBD1 as D (5 bases). Trimming left V 4 bases short and J 2 bases short, with 12 bases between. The CDR3 contains 15 residues. Germline CDR1 is SEHNR and CDR2 is FQNEAQ (reference sequence). CDR3 residues: CASSSSGGTGNTIYF. The CDR3 DNA follows: TGTGCCAGCAGCTCTTCGGGGGGGACTGGAAACACCATATATTTT.

V gene TRBV5-1 combines with J gene TRBJ2-5; possible D gene TRBD2, 5 bases. The CDR3 is made up of 17 amino acids. The germline CDR1 and CDR2 sequences are SGHRS and YFSETQ. Trimming left V 1 base short and J 5 bases short, with 21 bases between. CDR3 sequence: CASSLTPGRAGGETQYF. The CDR3 nucleotides read TGCGCCAGCAGCTTGACCCCCGGTAGGGCGGGCGGGGAGACCCAGTACTTC. Filled out from reference TRBV5-1 and TRBJ2-5, the complete variable domain reads KAGVTQTPRYLIKTRGQQVTLSCSPISGHRSVSWYQQTPGQGLQFLFEYFSETQRNKGNFPGRFSGRQFSNSRSEMNVSTLELGDSALYLCASSLTPGRAGGETQYFGPGTRLLVL.

The rearrangement joins TRBV7-9 to TRBJ1-5; 7 bases map to TRBD1. The CDR3 runs 14 residues. CDR1 and CDR2 (germline): SEHNR, FQNEAQ (reference sequence). V shed 5 bases, J shed 5 bases, and the junction held 6 bases outside the gene matches. In DNA form, the CDR3 reads TGTGCCAGCAGCCGGGGGACAGTGGATCAGCCCCAGCATTTT. It is translated as CASSRGTVDQPQHF.

The chain combines TRBV7-8 with TRBJ2-2; weak D call: TRBD1 (6 bases). CDR1 is SGHVS, CDR2 FQNEAQ, per germline. Trimming stripped 5 bases from V and 5 bases from J, with 21 bases between. CDR3 length: 17 amino acids. CDR3 nucleotides: TGTGCCAGCAGCCCAGCTTTGGGCAGGGGTCGGACCGGGGAGCTGTTTTTT. It translates to CASSPALGRGRTGELFF.

This clone appeared a single time. Germline and junction disagree at one end, which may indicate a read error. The chain has TRBV10-3 and TRBJ1-6; D unclear. Germline loops: CDR1 ENHRY, CDR2 SYGVKD. The CDR3 spans 13 residues. CDR3 DNA: TGTGCCATCACGGACTCCCATAATTCACCCCTCCACTTT. Amino acids: CAITDSHNSPLHF.

This clone was found once. V is TRBV2 and J is TRBJ2-3, with 12 bases matching TRBD2. The CDR3 totals 16 residues. The V gene's germline CDR1 is SNHLY and CDR2 FYNNEI. Trimming removed 1 base from V and 11 bases from J; junction bases left unmatched: 10. Here the CDR3 reads CASSEDTSGGSLGQYF. The CDR3 nucleotides read TGTGCCAGCAGTGAAGATACTAGCGGGGGGTCCCTCGGGCAGTATTTT.

DNA of the CDR3: TGTGCCAGCAGCCAAGGACCGGGGTTTTACGGCTACACCTTC. It translates to CASSQGPGFYGYTF. V and J are TRBV14 and TRBJ1-2; D not certain. The germline gives CDR1 SGHDN, CDR2 FVKESK. The CDR3 is made up of 14 amino acids. The V end lost 1 base, the J end lost 8 bases, and 14 bases lay between the germline ends.

The chain links TRBV6-5 to TRBJ2-2; possible D gene TRBD2, 5 bases. This CDR3 has 14 residues. Per the germline V gene, CDR1 is MNHEY and CDR2 is SVGAGI. Trimming pared 5 bases from V and 7 bases from J, leaving 14 bases between. The DNA for the CDR3 is TGTGCCAGCAGTCCTAGCCCCGCGATCGGGGAGCTGTTTTTT. Its translation: CASSPSPAIGELFF.

This clone occurred once. The chain employs TRBV18 and TRBJ2-1; D is ambiguous. This CDR3 comprises 14 residues. Germline V lookup: CDR1 KGHSH, CDR2 LQKENI. V lost 6 bases and J lost 0, with 9 bases in between. The CDR3 protein is CASSRGGSYNEQFF. Written as DNA, the CDR3 is TGTGCCAGCTCCCGAGGCGGCTCCTACAATGAGCAGTTCTTC.

V usage is TRBV10-3 and J usage is TRBJ2-7; tentatively, D is TRBD1 (5 bases). Germline CDR1 and CDR2: ENHRY and SYGVKD. The CDR3 covers 16 residues. Between the trimmed V and J ends, which lost 0 bases and 0 bases, there was a span of 12 bases. CDR3 loop: CAISESLDKLSYEQYF. In nucleotides, the CDR3 is TGTGCCATCAGTGAGTCGTTGGACAAGCTCTCCTACGAGCAGTACTTC.

CDR3 DNA: TGCGCCAGCAGACCTTTAGTGTACCAAGAGACCCAGTACTTC. Translation gives CASRPLVYQETQYF. The chain uses TRBV10-2 and TRBJ2-5; D is unclear. Trimming took off 6 bases at V and 0 bases at J, with 11 bases between the two ends. Per the germline V gene, CDR1 is WSHSY and CDR2 is SAAADI. This CDR3 region has 14 residues.

The chain is built from TRBV30 and TRBJ2-1; 8 bases are a match to TRBD1. The CDR3 is made up of 15 amino acids. J gave up 4 bases and V 7 bases, and 12 bases lay outside the gene matches. The germline CDR1 and CDR2 sequences are GTSNPN and SVGIG (reference sequence). The CDR3 here is CAFTRAGGKYNEQFF. The CDR3 nucleotides read TGTGCCTTCACCCGGGCAGGGGGCAAATACAATGAGCAGTTCTTC.

The chain carries TRBV28 and TRBJ2-3, with D possibly matching TRBD2 (5 bases). The CDR3 consists of 14 residues. The V end lost 1 base, the J end lost 9 bases, and 14 bases lay between the germline ends. Germline CDR1 and CDR2: MDHEN and SYDVKM. In nucleotides, the CDR3 is TGTGCCAGCAGTTTATCCTACCGGGATCACACGCAGTATTTT. Encoded protein: CASSLSYRDHTQYF. Full variable domain (outside the CDR3, taken from reference TRBV28 and TRBJ2-3): DVKVTQSSRYLVKRTGEKVFLECVQDMDHENMFWYRQDPGLGLRLIYFSYDVKMKEKGDIPEGYSVSREKKERFSLILESASTNQTSMYLCASSLSYRDHTQYFGPGTRLTVL.

The rearrangement joins TRBV30 to TRBJ1-1, with D tentatively TRBD1 (6 bases). Per the germline V gene, CDR1 is GTSNPN and CDR2 is SVGIG (reference sequence). With 8 bases removed from V and 0 bases from J, the gap between germline ends came to 13 bases. The CDR3 is 13 residues long. CDR3 nucleotide sequence: TGTGCCGCTTCCGGGACATTGAACACTGAAGCTTTCTTT. Residues: CAASGTLNTEAFF.

J is TRBJ2-5 and V is TRBV12-2; TRBD1, the table's D call, lacks a check against the DNA. TRBV12-2 is annotated as a pseudogene. This CDR3 region has 18 residues. Here the CDR3 reads CASRARDRGYSRQETQYF. As DNA, the CDR3 is TGTGCAAGTCGCGCCCGGGACAGGGGGTATAGTAGGCAAGAGACCCAGTACTTC.

This clone came up once. The chain employs TRBV29-1 and TRBJ1-2; no firm D call. The CDR3 has 11 residues. The V gene lost 3 bases and the J gene lost 8 bases, with 10 bases spanning the gap. The germline V gene encodes CDR1 SQVTM and CDR2 ANQGSEA. As DNA, the CDR3 is TGCAGCGTTGACGGGGTTAAGGGCTACACCTTC. Protein product: CSVDGVKGYTF.

The chain combines TRBV7-2 with TRBJ1-2; perhaps TRBD1 as D (6 bases). The CDR3 length is 15 residues. V dropped 5 bases and J dropped 4 bases, with 17 bases sitting between them. Germline V lookup: CDR1 SGHTA, CDR2 FQGNSA. CDR3 loop: CASSLTTGVLYGYTF. The DNA of the CDR3 is TGTGCCAGCAGCCTAACGACAGGAGTCCTCTATGGCTACACCTTC. The whole variable domain, remainder taken from reference TRBV7-2 and TRBJ1-2, is GAGVSQSPSNKVTEKGKDVELRCDPISGHTALYWYRQSLGQGLEFLIYFQGNSAPDKSGLPSDRFSAERTGGSVSTLTIQRTQQEDSAVYLCASSLTTGVLYGYTFGSGTRLTVV.

This chain links TRBV4-3 with TRBJ2-7; 8 bases map to TRBD2. Losses at the gene ends were 4 bases for V and 3 bases for J; bases not matched to a gene: 8. The CDR3 totals 15 residues. CDR1 is LGHNA and CDR2 is YSLEER in the germline V gene. CDR3 sequence reads: CASSPSSGSHYEQYF. As DNA, the CDR3 is TGCGCCAGCAGCCCCTCTAGCGGGTCTCACTACGAGCAGTACTTC.

The chain uses TRBV2 and TRBJ2-7, with TRBD2 matching 9 bases. Germline V gene sequence: CDR1 SNHLY, CDR2 FYNNEI. This CDR3 region has 15 residues. The V and J ends lost 2 bases and 3 bases, in that order; junction bases with no gene match: 5. The CDR3 DNA reads as TGTGCCAGCAGTGAATGGCTAGCGGGACACTACGAGCAGTACTTC. Its translation: CASSEWLAGHYEQYF.